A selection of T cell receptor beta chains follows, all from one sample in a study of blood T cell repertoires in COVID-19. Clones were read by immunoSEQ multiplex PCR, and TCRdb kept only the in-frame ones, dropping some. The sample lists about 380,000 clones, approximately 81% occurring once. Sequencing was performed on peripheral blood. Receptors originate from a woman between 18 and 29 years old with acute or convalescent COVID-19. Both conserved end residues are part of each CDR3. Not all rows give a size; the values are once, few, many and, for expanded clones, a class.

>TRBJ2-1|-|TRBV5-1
CASGGLAGDGFRYNEQFF
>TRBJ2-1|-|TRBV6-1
CASSEAYYNEQFF
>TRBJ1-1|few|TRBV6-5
CASSSTTARTEAFF
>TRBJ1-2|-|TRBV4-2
CASSHGQGAGNYGYTF
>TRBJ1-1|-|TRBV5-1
CASSLTDLNTEAFF
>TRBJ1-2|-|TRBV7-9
CASSARDRANYGYTF
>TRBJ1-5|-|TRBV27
CASSALTGNNQPQHF
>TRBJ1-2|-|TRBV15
CATSREKTGNYGYTF
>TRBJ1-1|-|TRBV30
CAWTGDYNTEAFF
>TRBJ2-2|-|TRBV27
CASSLSAGSSGRPGELFF
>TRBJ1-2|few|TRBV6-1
CASSEATGYGYTF
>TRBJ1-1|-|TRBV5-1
CASSSYPDSPEAFF
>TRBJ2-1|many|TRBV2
CASRPTSGSYNEQFF
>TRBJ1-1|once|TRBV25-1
CASSVTGAGTEAFF
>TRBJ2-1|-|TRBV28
CASTSPTSGVSSYNEQFF
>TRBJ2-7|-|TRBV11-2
CASTLGYGSYEQYF